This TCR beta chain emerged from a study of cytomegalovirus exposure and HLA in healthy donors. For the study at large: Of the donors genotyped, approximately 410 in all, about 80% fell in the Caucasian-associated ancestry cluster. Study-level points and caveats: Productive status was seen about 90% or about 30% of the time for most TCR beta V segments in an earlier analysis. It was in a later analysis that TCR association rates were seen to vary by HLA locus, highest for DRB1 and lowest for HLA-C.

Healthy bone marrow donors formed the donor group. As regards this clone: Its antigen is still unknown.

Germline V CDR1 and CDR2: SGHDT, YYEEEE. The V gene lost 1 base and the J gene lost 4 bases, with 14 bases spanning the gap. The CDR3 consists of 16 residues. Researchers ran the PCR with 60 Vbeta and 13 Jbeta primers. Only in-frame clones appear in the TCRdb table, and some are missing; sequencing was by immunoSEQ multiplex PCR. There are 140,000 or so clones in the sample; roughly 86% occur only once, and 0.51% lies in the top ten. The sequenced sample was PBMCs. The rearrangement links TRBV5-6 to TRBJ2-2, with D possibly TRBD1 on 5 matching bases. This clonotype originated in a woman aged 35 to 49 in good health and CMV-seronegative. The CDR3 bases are TGTGCCAGCAGCTTGCTTACAAACAGGTTCACCGGGGAGCTGTTTTTT. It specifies CASSLLTNRFTGELFF.